This TCR beta chain was sequenced for a study of response to subunit inactivated influenza vaccine. The study's findings and limits: It was suggested by the authors that few new T cells are recruited by each seasonal influenza vaccination.

This clonotype was observed a few times. Its antigen is as yet unknown. TCRdb fed the RT-PCR reads into MiXCR, producing one record per CDR3 protein. Among about 190,000 distinct CDR3 sequences listed, around 15% were seen once. This TCR was sampled from a man aged 50 to 60 who received an inactivated influenza vaccine. The sample here was CD8+ T cells sorted from PBMCs, taken more than 4 days after vaccination.

The CDR3 reads CASSYSFKNEQYF. CDR3 sequence (DNA): TGTGCCAGCAGTTACTCGTTCAAAAACGAGCAGTACTTC. The chain has TRBV6-2 or TRBV6-3 and TRBJ2-7; D not certain. The V gene lost 0 bases and the J gene lost 5 bases, with 8 bases spanning the gap. The CDR3 has 13 residues. Germline CDR1 and CDR2: MNHEY and SVGEGT.